This T cell receptor (beta chain) was retrieved from a study of cytomegalovirus exposure and HLA in healthy donors. General study results and limits: Fewer than 200 TCR beta chains were listed as cytomegalovirus-associated. Some public TCRs appeared in many individuals, while most sequences were rare.

Trimming stripped 1 base from V and 8 bases from J, with 12 bases between. The germline gives CDR1 SGHDN, CDR2 FVKESK. The CDR3 sequence is 13 residues long. Comments on this clone: Its antigen is still unknown.

Donors were drawn from the approximately 110-subject validation cohort, separate from the roughly 670-subject first cohort. The protocol was immunoSEQ multiplex PCR, while the TCRdb copy is restricted to in-frame clones and leaves out a portion. The sample yields roughly 120,000 clones, around 88% seen once. This clonotype was sampled from a man aged 18 to 30 in good health and CMV-seronegative. The V gene is TRBV14, the J gene TRBJ2-7; D may be TRBD2 (7 bases). Material for sequencing was PBMCs. The DNA of the CDR3 is TGTGCCAGCAGCCAAGTGGGGGGGGCCCAGCAGTACTTC. Translating it yields CASSQVGGAQQYF.